Following are 25 T cell receptor beta chains from one sample sequenced in a study of patients and donors after allogeneic stem cell transplantation. Each CDR3 protein is one row after TCRdb ran MiXCR on the RT-PCR reads. The data show about 960,000 distinct CDR3 sequences, under 20% seen once. The source material was blood, either unsorted or a sorted T cell fraction (not recorded which). Receptors were obtained from a human donor who was either an allogeneic HSCT recipient or a stem cell or donor lymphocyte infusion donor (not recorded which). It is not recorded whose cells these are; they may come from a transplant donor.

The chain combines TRBV7-9 with TRBJ2-3, with 7 bases aligning to TRBD1. CDR1 is SEHNR, CDR2 FQNEAQ, per germline (reference sequence). V shed 4 bases, J shed 6 bases, and the junction held 7 bases outside the gene matches. This CDR3 contains 14 residues. The CDR3 sequence is CASSSPRQGDTQYF. The CDR3 DNA reads TGTGCCAGCAGCTCTCCACGACAGGGCGATACGCAGTATTTT.

The V and J genes are TRBV15 and TRBJ2-5; 14 bases fit TRBD2. Losses at the gene ends were 5 bases for V and 1 base for J; bases not matched to a gene: 3. The CDR3 contains 16 residues. In germline, CDR1 is LNHNV, CDR2 YYDKDF (reference sequence). CDR3 nucleotide sequence: TGTGCCACCAGCCGAGGGACTAGCGGGGGCCAAGAGACCCAGTACTTC. Encoded protein: CATSRGTSGGQETQYF.

The J gene is TRBJ2-5, the V gene TRBV12-3 or TRBV12-4; D unresolved. V was clipped by 2 bases and J by 4 bases, with 17 bases between them. This CDR3 has 16 amino acids. This CDR3 is CASSLNGQVFRETQYF. CDR3 in DNA: TGTGCCAGCAGTTTAAACGGGCAGGTATTCAGAGAGACCCAGTACTTC.

This clonotype was recorded at least ten times. This chain joins TRBV6-1 and TRBJ1-1; 8 bases align to TRBD1. With V trimmed by 6 bases and J by 1 base, 7 bases remained unmatched. Germline CDR1 and CDR2: MNHNS and SASEGT. The CDR3 spans 15 residues. The CDR3 loop is CASSSLGTGNTEAFF. The CDR3 nucleotides read TGTGCCAGCAGCTCCCTAGGGACAGGGAACACTGAAGCTTTCTTT.

In this sample, this clonotype turned up a few times. The CDR3 spells CSARPGTSLFEQYF. Here the CDR3 DNA reads TGCAGTGCTAGACCAGGGACTAGCCTTTTTGAGCAGTACTTC. The V gene is TRBV20-1, the J gene TRBJ2-7; 9 nucleotides match TRBD2. V was pared by 2 bases and J by 7 bases, with 9 bases of the junction left unmatched. This CDR3 is 14 amino acids long. Germline values: CDR1 DFQATT, CDR2 SNEGSKA (reference sequence).

This clonotype was seen a few times. The chain links TRBV7-2 to TRBJ1-4; D is ambiguous. Trimming removed 4 bases at V and 3 bases at J, with 12 bases between. The CDR3 spans 15 residues. CDR1 and CDR2 (germline): SGHTA, FQGNSA. The CDR3 here is CASSSRVAANEKLFF. CDR3 sequence (DNA): TGTGCCAGCAGCTCGAGGGTGGCAGCTAATGAAAAACTGTTTTTT.

V gene TRBV5-1 combines with J gene TRBJ2-1; D might be TRBD1 (6 bases). Germline V lookup: CDR1 SGHRS, CDR2 YFSETQ. Trimming stripped 3 bases from V and 6 bases from J, with 13 bases between. The CDR3 is made up of 14 amino acids. The CDR3: CASSSRGSLNEQFF. CDR3 coding DNA: TGCGCCAGCAGCTCGAGGGGGTCCCTCAATGAGCAGTTCTTC.

This clonotype was observed a handful of times. The CDR3 nucleotides are TGCAGTGCTAGATCACCCCTCCGCGGGCTCTACGAGCAGTACTTC. Protein product: CSARSPLRGLYEQYF. The chain recombines TRBV20-1 with TRBJ2-7; D might be TRBD2 (5 bases). Germline V lookup: CDR1 DFQATT, CDR2 SNEGSKA (reference sequence). The CDR3 totals 15 residues. V was pared by 2 bases and J by 3 bases, with 17 bases between.

The chain couples TRBV27 to TRBJ2-2; TRBD2 matches at 10 bases. V dropped 2 bases and J dropped 6; count of bases not matched to a gene: 6. CDR1 and CDR2 (germline): MNHEY, SMNVEV (reference sequence). CDR3 length: 16 amino acids. The CDR3 spells CASSLRTSGLPGELFF. CDR3 bases: TGTGCCAGCAGTTTAAGGACTAGCGGATTACCCGGGGAGCTGTTTTTT.

This clonotype was recorded a few times. The V gene is TRBV4-1, the J gene TRBJ2-7, with D possibly TRBD2 on 6 matching bases. V shed 1 base and J shed 11 bases, with 9 bases lying between them. Per germline, CDR1 MGHRA and CDR2 YSYEKL. The CDR3 extends over 11 amino acids. CDR3 loop: CASSQGLEKYF. The CDR3 coding sequence is TGCGCCAGCAGCCAAGGACTAGAGAAGTACTTC.

The genes are TRBV6-5 and TRBJ2-7, with TRBD1 matching over 7 bases. The trim removed 3 bases at V and 3 bases at J, leaving 2 bases unmatched. This CDR3 is built from 13 residues. Germline V gives CDR1 MNHEY, CDR2 SVGAGI. This CDR3 reads CASSYRTGYEQYF. The CDR3 DNA reads as TGTGCCAGCAGTTATCGGACAGGCTACGAGCAGTACTTC.

The rearrangement joins TRBV5-1 to TRBJ1-6; TRBD1 agrees at 8 bases. J lost 7 bases, V lost 0 bases, and 3 bases had no gene match. The CDR3 is 15 residues long. From germline, CDR1 is SGHRS and CDR2 YFSETQ. As DNA, the CDR3 is TGCGCCAGCAGCTTGGGGACAGGGTGGAATTCACCCCTCCACTTT. Protein product: CASSLGTGWNSPLHF.

V usage is TRBV5-1 and J usage is TRBJ1-1; possibly TRBD1 for D (5 bases). This CDR3 spans 15 amino acids. The ends were cut back, 0 bases at V and 0 bases at J, with 9 bases in the middle. CDR1 and CDR2 from the germline V gene are SGHRS and YFSETQ. The CDR3 coding sequence is TGCGCCAGCAGCTTGGTAGAGACAGTGAACACTGAAGCTTTCTTT. This encodes CASSLVETVNTEAFF.

The rearrangement links TRBV11-2 to TRBJ1-3, with D hard to call. Germline lookup yields CDR1 SGHAT and CDR2 FQNNGV. The length of the CDR3 is 14 residues. V lost 5 bases to trimming and J lost 0 bases, with 8 bases between them. The CDR3 is CASSPSFSGNTIYF. The CDR3, as DNA: TGTGCCAGCAGCCCTAGCTTCTCTGGAAACACCATATATTTT.

The J gene is TRBJ2-7, the V gene TRBV10-3; 8 bases are a match to TRBD1. Germline loops: CDR1 ENHRY, CDR2 SYGVKD. V trimming: 3 bases; J trimming: 6 bases; junction bases outside the gene matches: 4. The CDR3 has 13 amino acids. The chain's CDR3 is CAISDRTGFEQYF. In DNA, the CDR3 is TGTGCCATCAGTGATCGGACAGGGTTCGAGCAGTACTTC.

This clonotype was observed at least ten times. The rearrangement joins TRBV12-3 or TRBV12-4 to TRBJ1-1; TRBD1 might be the D (5 bases). The CDR3 totals 13 residues. V shed 6 bases and J shed 1 base, with 9 bases lying between them. Here the CDR3 reads CASSFQGNTEAFF. CDR3 bases: TGTGCCAGCAGCTTTCAGGGGAACACTGAAGCTTTCTTT.

This clonotype has ten or more counts. This chain joins TRBV29-1 and TRBJ1-2; D is unresolved. Germline V gene sequence: CDR1 SQVTM, CDR2 ANQGSEA. The V end lost 3 bases, the J end lost 7 bases, and 15 bases lay between the germline ends. There are 13 residues in the CDR3. The chain's CDR3 is CSVDLGTIFGYTF. CDR3 coding DNA: TGCAGCGTTGATCTGGGCACCATCTTTGGCTACACCTTC.

This clonotype has at least ten counts. The chain joins TRBV5-6 to TRBJ1-1; D is ambiguous. Germline lookup yields CDR1 SGHDT and CDR2 YYEEEE. V was cut by 3 bases and J by 10 bases, with 13 bases left in between. CDR3 length equals 12 residues. The DNA of the CDR3 is TGTGCCAGCAGCTACGTATCTGTGGGAGCTTTCTTT. It codes for CASSYVSVGAFF.

This clonotype was picked up many times. The DNA for the CDR3 is TGTGCCAGCAGTTTAATGCGGGAGGTTGGAGGACAGTACTTC. It is translated as CASSLMREVGGQYF. The rearrangement joins TRBV12-3 or TRBV12-4 to TRBJ2-7; 8 nucleotides agree with TRBD2. The CDR3 contains 14 residues. The J segment lost 10 bases and the V segment lost 2 bases, leaving 10 bases of the junction unmatched.

This clonotype has a handful of counts. The chain couples TRBV7-8 to TRBJ2-1, with TRBD2 identical over 14 bases. The CDR3 extends over 18 amino acids. Trimming took 3 bases from V and 7 from J; bases not matched to a gene: 11. Germline CDR1 and CDR2: SGHVS and FQNEAQ. The CDR3 DNA follows: TGTGCCAGCAGCTTCCCGGGACTAGCGGGGGACCTGGAGAATGAGCAGTTCTTC. It specifies CASSFPGLAGDLENEQFF.

V and J are TRBV5-1 and TRBJ1-3; D unclear. The CDR3 is made up of 16 amino acids. In germline, CDR1 is SGHRS, CDR2 YFSETQ. The ends were cut back, 0 bases at V and 3 bases at J, with 13 bases in the middle. CDR3: CASSLAGRNFGNTIYF. Written as DNA, the CDR3 is TGCGCCAGCAGCTTGGCAGGCCGCAACTTTGGAAACACCATATATTTT.

There are a few counts of this clonotype. CDR3 amino acids: CASSLTGQGSHEQYF. The CDR3 DNA follows: TGTGCCAGCAGCTTAACGGGACAGGGTAGCCACGAGCAGTACTTC. The V gene is TRBV7-2, the J gene TRBJ2-7, with 9 bases lining up with TRBD1. CDR1 SGHTA and CDR2 FQGNSA come from the germline V gene. CDR3 length: 15 amino acids. The J segment lost 5 bases and the V segment lost 2 bases, leaving 7 bases of the junction unmatched.

This clonotype was detected many times. This sequence joins TRBV20-1 and TRBJ2-2, with TRBD1 matching over 10 bases. Per the germline V gene, CDR1 is DFQATT and CDR2 is SNEGSKA (reference sequence). V gave up 0 bases and J gave up 0 bases; unmatched junction bases: 4. The CDR3 has 17 residues. The CDR3 loop is CSARDGTGAPNTGELFF. The CDR3 nucleotides read TGCAGTGCTAGAGATGGGACAGGGGCCCCGAACACCGGGGAGCTGTTTTTT.

The chain links TRBV29-1 to TRBJ2-5; no clear D. V lost 8 bases to trimming and J lost 3 bases, with 16 bases between them. CDR3 length equals 13 residues. Germline CDR1 and CDR2: SQVTM and ANQGSEA. CDR3 sequence: CSQNGVKEETQYF. The CDR3 DNA reads as TGCAGCCAGAATGGGGTGAAAGAAGAGACCCAGTACTTC.

This clonotype was recorded a few times. CDR3 amino acids: CASSLNAGWEQYF. As DNA, the CDR3 is TGCGCCAGCAGCCTAAACGCAGGGTGGGAGCAGTACTTC. This chain uses TRBV4-1 with TRBJ2-7; D possibly corresponds to TRBD1 (5 bases). The CDR3 is 13 residues long. V was shortened by 4 bases and J by 7 bases, with 14 bases between the two germline ends. Looked up from germline, CDR1 is MGHRA and CDR2 is YSYEKL.